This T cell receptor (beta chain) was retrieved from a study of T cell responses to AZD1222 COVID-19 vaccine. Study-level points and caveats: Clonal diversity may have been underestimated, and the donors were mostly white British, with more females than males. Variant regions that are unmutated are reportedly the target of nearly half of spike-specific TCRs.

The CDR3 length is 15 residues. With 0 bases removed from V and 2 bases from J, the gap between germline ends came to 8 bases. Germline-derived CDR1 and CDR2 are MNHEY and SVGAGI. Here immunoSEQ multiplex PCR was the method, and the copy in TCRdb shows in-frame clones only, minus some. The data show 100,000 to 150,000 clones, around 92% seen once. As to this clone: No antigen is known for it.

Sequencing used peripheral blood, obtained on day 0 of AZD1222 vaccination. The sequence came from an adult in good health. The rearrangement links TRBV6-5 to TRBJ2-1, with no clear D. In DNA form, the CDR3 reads TGTGCCAGCAGTTACTCCCACTGGACCTACAATGAGCAGTTCTTC. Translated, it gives CASSYSHWTYNEQFF.